This T cell receptor (beta chain) was retrieved from a study of beta chain features in type 1 diabetes. As for the study in general: Sorted cells numbering around 110,000,000 were examined across all samples.

In regard to this clone: Its antigen is as yet unknown.

Sorting with CD45RO/CCR7/CD25/CD127/CD95/CD27 yielded naive, central memory, regulatory and stem-like memory CD4+ cells. Study-wide findings and caveats: In every one of the four CD4+ subsets, TCRB CDR3s were moderately but significantly shorter in Type 1 diabetes patients. In patients and controls equally, PCR might favor templates that are shorter. Patients' naive, central memory and regulatory TCRB repertoires appeared more alike than those of healthy donors.

The ends were cut back, 1 base at V and 7 bases at J, with 11 bases in the middle. From germline, CDR1 is LNHNV and CDR2 YYDKDF (reference sequence). The CDR3 length is 13 residues. Every isolated RNA sample was fully reverse transcribed, so sequencing captured expressed TCRB transcripts. Assay used: immunoSEQ multiplex PCR; TCRdb lists only in-frame clones, some missing. The table lists under 130,000 clones, 25% to 35% of them singletons. This clonotype was obtained from a woman aged 18-29 years with type 1 diabetes. This rearrangement joins TRBV15 to TRBJ2-7; D call uncertain. The specimen was central memory CD4+ T cells from blood. The CDR3 here is CATSRASVREQYF. The DNA for the CDR3 is TGTGCCACCAGCAGAGCGAGTGTGAGGGAGCAGTACTTC.